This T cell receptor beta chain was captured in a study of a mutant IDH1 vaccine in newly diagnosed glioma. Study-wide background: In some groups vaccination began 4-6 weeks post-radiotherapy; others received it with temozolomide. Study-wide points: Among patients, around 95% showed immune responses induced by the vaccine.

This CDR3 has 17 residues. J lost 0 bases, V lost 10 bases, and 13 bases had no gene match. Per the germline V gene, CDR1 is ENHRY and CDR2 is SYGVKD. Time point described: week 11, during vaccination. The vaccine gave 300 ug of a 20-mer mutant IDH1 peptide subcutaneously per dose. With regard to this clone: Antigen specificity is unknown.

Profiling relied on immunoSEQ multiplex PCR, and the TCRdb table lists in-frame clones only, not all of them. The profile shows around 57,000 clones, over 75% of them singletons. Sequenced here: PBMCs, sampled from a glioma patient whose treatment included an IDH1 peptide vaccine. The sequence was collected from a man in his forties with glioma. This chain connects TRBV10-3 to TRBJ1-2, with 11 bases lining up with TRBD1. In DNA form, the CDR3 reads TGTGCCACGGATGCCTTAGGACAGGGGGCCGCTAACTATGGCTACACCTTC. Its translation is CATDALGQGAANYGYTF.